These 20 T cell receptor beta chains were sequenced from one sample in a study of cytomegalovirus exposure and HLA in healthy donors. Measured with immunoSEQ multiplex PCR; TCRdb has only the in-frame clones, and not every one. The repertoire includes 100,000 to 150,000 clones, roughly 87% of them detected once, and more than 0.95% sits in the top ten. Sequencing used PBMCs. These receptors were collected from a young woman in good health and CMV-seronegative.

V gene TRBV10-3 combines with J gene TRBJ2-1; 15 bases line up with TRBD2. V gave up 6 bases and J gave up 9 bases; unmatched junction bases: 12. The CDR3 is 17 residues long. The germline V gene has CDR1 ENHRY and CDR2 SYGVKD. The CDR3 region is CAIRTTTGTSGGSEQFF. In DNA, the CDR3 is TGTGCCATCAGGACAACGACTGGGACTAGCGGGGGGAGTGAGCAGTTCTTC.

CDR3 DNA: TGCGCCAGCAGCATACACCTACAGAGGACTTCCACTGAAGCTTTCTTT. Its translation is CASSIHLQRTSTEAFF. V gene TRBV5-1 combines with J gene TRBJ1-1; D gene ambiguous. The CDR3 is 16 residues long. V was cut by 4 bases and J by 4 bases, with 20 bases left in between. The V gene's germline CDR1 is SGHRS and CDR2 YFSETQ.

The V gene is TRBV5-1, the J gene TRBJ2-5; D unresolved. In germline, CDR1 is SGHRS, CDR2 YFSETQ. CDR3 length: 16 residues. The ends were cut back, 4 bases at V and 5 bases at J, with 21 bases in the middle. The CDR3 nucleotides read TGCGCCAGCAGCCAGATCGTGGGCAGTCAGATGGAGACCCAGTACTTC. Encoded protein: CASSQIVGSQMETQYF.

The rearrangement uses TRBV19 and TRBJ1-2; D possibly corresponds to TRBD1 (5 bases). V was clipped by 3 bases and J by 10 bases, with 12 bases between them. The V gene's germline CDR1 is LNHDA and CDR2 SQIVND (reference sequence). The CDR3 sequence is 12 residues long. The CDR3: CASSMGRVFYTF. The CDR3 region has the DNA TGTGCCAGTAGTATGGGCAGGGTGTTCTACACCTTC.

This clone occurred once. The chain recombines TRBV6-1 with TRBJ1-5; 8 positions agree with TRBD1. The V and J ends lost 6 bases and 3 bases, in that order; junction bases with no gene match: 4. This CDR3 contains 14 residues. The germline CDR1 and CDR2 sequences are MNHNS and SASEGT. The CDR3 protein is CASRSGGDNQPQHF. The DNA for the CDR3 is TGTGCCAGCAGGTCAGGGGGCGACAATCAGCCCCAGCATTTT.

This chain connects TRBV5-5 to TRBJ1-1; D may be TRBD1 (5 bases). The CDR3 consists of 12 residues. Germline CDR1 and CDR2: SGHKS and YYEKEE (reference sequence). Trimming shortened V by 4 bases and J by 7 bases, and 11 bases separated the two germline ends. Here the CDR3 DNA reads TGTGCCAGCAGCCTGGGGCAGGTTGAAGCTTTCTTT. Translated: CASSLGQVEAFF. The whole variable domain, filled in from reference TRBV5-5 and TRBJ1-1, reads DAGVTQSPTHLIKTRGQQVTLRCSPISGHKSVSWYQQVLGQGPQFIFQYYEKEERGRGNFPDRFSARQFPNYSSELNVNALLLGDSALYLCASSLGQVEAFFGQGTRLTVV.

The rearrangement joins TRBV5-6 to TRBJ2-7, with D perhaps TRBD1 (6 bases). Looked up from germline, CDR1 is SGHDT and CDR2 is YYEEEE. V gave up 0 bases and J gave up 6 bases, with 7 bases separating them. This CDR3 is 12 amino acids long. In DNA form, the CDR3 reads TGTGCCAGCAGCTTGGACAGGGTCGAGCAGTACTTC. It codes for CASSLDRVEQYF. Based on the CDR3 plus reference TRBV5-6 and TRBJ2-7, the full variable domain is DAGVTQSPTHLIKTRGQQVTLRCSPKSGHDTVSWYQQALGQGPQFIFQYYEEEERQRGNFPDRFSGHQFPNYSSELNVNALLLGDSALYLCASSLDRVEQYFGPGTRLTVT.

This rearrangement joins TRBV29-1 to TRBJ2-1; 10 bases line up with TRBD2. This CDR3 comprises 15 residues. Germline lookup yields CDR1 SQVTM and CDR2 ANQGSEA. The junction had 10 bases not matched to a gene; V was cut back by 2 bases and J by 9 bases. CDR3 amino acids: CSVETPSGGAVEQFF. DNA of the CDR3: TGCAGCGTTGAAACACCAAGCGGGGGGGCCGTTGAGCAGTTCTTC.

The CDR3 DNA reads as TGTGCCAGCAGCCCAGGACAGGTCTACAAGTATAATTCACCCCTCCACTTT. It codes for CASSPGQVYKYNSPLHF. The V gene is TRBV7-8, the J gene TRBJ1-6, with 7 bases identical to TRBD1. The CDR3 sequence is 17 residues long. The V gene's germline CDR1 is SGHVS and CDR2 FQNEAQ. Trimming cost V 5 bases and J 4 bases; bases outside gene matches: 11.

The rearrangement uses TRBV6-5 and TRBJ1-6; no firm D call. Germline assignment: CDR1 MNHEY and CDR2 SVGAGI. The CDR3 sequence is 15 residues long. V was clipped by 0 bases and J by 4 bases, with 7 bases between them. The CDR3 DNA is TGTGCCAGCAGTTACTCGATCCAGTATAATTCACCCCTCCACTTT. Translation: CASSYSIQYNSPLHF.

The chain couples TRBV5-1 to TRBJ1-3; TRBD1 matches at 12 bases. Per germline, CDR1 SGHRS and CDR2 YFSETQ. The J segment lost 7 bases and the V segment lost 4 bases, leaving 9 bases of the junction unmatched. The CDR3 extends over 16 amino acids. The CDR3 region is CASSPNRDRGPNTIYF. CDR3 in DNA: TGCGCCAGCAGCCCAAACCGGGACAGGGGGCCGAACACCATATATTTT.

The chain employs TRBV5-1 and TRBJ2-5; TRBD1 might be the D (5 bases). Per the germline V gene, CDR1 is SGHRS and CDR2 is YFSETQ. The germline V and J ends were trimmed by 0 bases and 4 bases, with 10 bases remaining between them. This CDR3 is 14 amino acids long. CDR3 nucleotide sequence: TGCGCCAGCAGCTTGGAGGGGAACGGAGAGACCCAGTACTTC. Protein product: CASSLEGNGETQYF.

The rearrangement links TRBV6-1 to TRBJ1-2; D might be TRBD1 (5 bases). Trimming shortened V by 2 bases and J by 7 bases, and 11 bases separated the two germline ends. This CDR3 has 13 amino acids. Germline lookup yields CDR1 MNHNS and CDR2 SASEGT. CDR3 nucleotides: TGTGCCAGCAGTGAACTCAGGGTCGGTGGCTACACCTTC. Translating it yields CASSELRVGGYTF.

V gene TRBV29-1 combines with J gene TRBJ1-5, with 12 bases that match TRBD1. Looked up from germline, CDR1 is SQVTM and CDR2 is ANQGSEA. The length of the CDR3 is 16 residues. J was trimmed by 2 bases and V by 8 bases; bases with no gene match: 10. The CDR3 loop is CSPSGQGARGNQPQHF. The CDR3 bases are TGCAGCCCCTCGGGACAGGGGGCGCGGGGCAATCAGCCCCAGCATTTT.

The V gene is TRBV4-2, the J gene TRBJ1-4; possibly TRBD1 for D (5 bases). This CDR3 is built from 17 residues. Per germline, CDR1 LGHNA and CDR2 YNFKEQ. Trimming removed 4 bases at V and 4 bases at J, with 19 bases between. This chain's CDR3 is CASSLNLVSGLNEKLFF. As DNA, the CDR3 is TGTGCCAGCAGCCTCAACCTTGTATCAGGGCTTAATGAAAAACTGTTTTTT.

The chain employs TRBV27 and TRBJ2-7; the match to TRBD2 covers 9 bases. CDR1 MNHEY and CDR2 SMNVEV come from the germline V gene (reference sequence). V dropped 5 bases and J dropped 2; count of bases not matched to a gene: 4. CDR3 length: 14 residues. The DNA of the CDR3 is TGTGCCAGCAGTCTGAGCGGGAGGACCTACGAGCAGTACTTC. It yields the protein CASSLSGRTYEQYF.

The V and J genes are TRBV6-6 and TRBJ1-3; D is perhaps TRBD1 (5 bases). Germline V lookup: CDR1 MNHNY, CDR2 SVGAGI (reference sequence). Trimming took off 8 bases at V and 8 bases at J, with 16 bases between the two ends. The CDR3 consists of 13 residues. The CDR3 reads CASFWEGEYTIYF. DNA of the CDR3: TGTGCCAGCTTTTGGGAAGGGGAATACACCATATATTTT.

The rearrangement uses TRBV19 and TRBJ2-3; D not certain. The V and J ends lost 4 bases and 5 bases respectively, with 10 bases between them. This CDR3 is 13 amino acids long. Germline CDR1 LNHDA, CDR2 SQIVND (reference sequence). The CDR3 sequence is CASSTGSGDTQYF. CDR3 nucleotides: TGTGCCAGTAGTACCGGATCGGGAGATACGCAGTATTTT.

This sequence joins TRBV4-1 and TRBJ2-7; possibly TRBD2 for D (6 bases). The CDR3 length is 15 residues. Trimming left V 4 bases short and J 4 bases short, with 17 bases between. In germline, CDR1 is MGHRA, CDR2 YSYEKL. Here the CDR3 reads CASSPFLGGNYEQYF. The CDR3 region has the DNA TGCGCCAGCAGCCCCTTTTTGGGGGGAAATTACGAGCAGTACTTC.

The V call is TRBV11-3, the J call TRBJ2-7; 8 nucleotides match TRBD2. J was trimmed by 3 bases and V by 5 bases; bases with no gene match: 18. CDR3 size: 18 residues. Germline values: CDR1 SGHNT, CDR2 YENEEA. CDR3 nucleotides: TGTGCCAGCAGCCCAGGCGTTTTTGGCGGGGGGCCTGACTACGAGCAGTACTTC. It yields the protein CASSPGVFGGGPDYEQYF.